Listed below are T cell receptor beta chains from one sample, sequenced in a study of tumor-infiltrating lymphocytes in localized non-small cell lung cancer. Using immunoSEQ multiplex PCR, the repertoire was profiled, and TCRdb retains in-frame clones only, with some absent. The profile shows about 15,000 clones, about 65% of them singletons. The sample taken for sequencing was lung tumor tissue. The receptors were gathered from a human donor with non-small cell lung cancer. CDR3s include the opening cysteine and the closing phenylalanine or tryptophan. A D gene is named only where the DNA matches it firmly. Clone size, where shown, is once, few, many, or a class for clones that have expanded.

J,V,D,size,DNA,CDR3
TRBJ1-1,TRBV12-2,.,.,TGTGCAAGTCGCTTAGCGCCAACCGGGACAGGGTTAGAAGCTTTCTTT,CASRLAPTGTGLEAFF
TRBJ2-2,TRBV14,TRBD1,.,TGTGCCAGCAGCCCTTGGGACAGGCGGGACACCGGGGAGCTGTTTTTT,CASSPWDRRDTGELFF
TRBJ1-4,TRBV5-4,TRBD1,.,TGTGCCAGCAGCTCGACAGGGGACTTGGAAAAACTGTTTTTT,CASSSTGDLEKLFF
TRBJ2-5,TRBV21-1,.,.,TGTGCCAGCAGCAAACTTCCTAGCACGGAGACCCAGTACTTC,CASSKLPSTETQYF
TRBJ1-2,TRBV23-1,.,.,TGCGCCAGCAATCGACCCAACGGGGCGTTTAGCCTAAACTATGGCTACACCTTC,CASNRPNGAFSLNYGYTF
TRBJ2-1,TRBV5-6,TRBD2,once,TGTGCCAGCAGCGCTAATCTTAGCGGGAGGAGATTCTTC,CASSANLSGRRFF
TRBJ1-3,TRBV28,.,.,TGTGCCAGCAGTATACAGGGTTTGGGAGGAAACACCATATATTTT,CASSIQGLGGNTIYF
TRBJ1-5,TRBV6-5,.,.,TGTGCCAGCAGGGGACTGATCAATCAGCCCCAGCATTTT,CASRGLINQPQHF
TRBJ2-3,TRBV4-2,.,.,TGTGCCAGCAGCCAAGGGGGTGGGGGGGCTAGGAGCACAGATACGCAGTATTTT,CASSQGGGGARSTDTQYF
TRBJ2-1,TRBV2,.,.,TGTGCCAGCAAGCCGGGACCCTTCCACAATGAGCAGTTCTTC,CASKPGPFHNEQFF
TRBJ2-3,TRBV4-2,.,.,TGTGCCAGCAGCCGAGAATTACTAGTTGGCACAGATACGCAGTATTTT,CASSRELLVGTDTQYF
TRBJ1-2,TRBV4-2,.,.,TGTGCCAGCAGCCCCAGCGGGGCTATTGGCTACACCTTC,CASSPSGAIGYTF
TRBJ2-1,TRBV6-6,TRBD2,few,TGTGCCAGCAGTTTGACTAGCGGGAGTAGGCACAATGAGCAGTTCTTC,CASSLTSGSRHNEQFF
TRBJ2-5,TRBV14,TRBD2,.,TGTGCCAGCAGCAGAGGACTAGCGGGTAACCCAAGAGAGACCCAGTACTTC,CASSRGLAGNPRETQYF
TRBJ2-1,TRBV6-1,TRBD2,once,TGTGCCAGCAGTTTAGCGGGGGGGCCCAAGAATGAGCAGTTCTTC,CASSLAGGPKNEQFF
TRBJ1-5,TRBV27,.,.,TGTGCCAGCAGCTACACAGGGAGCAATCAGCCCCAGCATTTT,CASSYTGSNQPQHF
TRBJ1-2,TRBV29-1,TRBD1,few,TGCAGCGTTGAACAGGGGGGTGGCTACACCTTC,CSVEQGGGYTF
TRBJ1-1,TRBV29-1,TRBD1,.,TGCAGCGTTCCTCGGGGTGGGCAGGGGGTCAGGGGCACTGAAGCTTTCTTT,CSVPRGGQGVRGTEAFF
TRBJ2-3,TRBV11-2,.,.,TGTGCCAGCACCACCGGGCGGAAGGCTAGCACAGATACGCAGTATTTT,CASTTGRKASTDTQYF
TRBJ1-2,TRBV29-1,.,.,TGCAGCGTTGATCCGGATCCCCCCTATGGCTACACCTTC,CSVDPDPPYGYTF
TRBJ2-1,TRBV27,TRBD2,.,TGTGCCAGCAGTACATACCGTCGGACTAGCGGGAGACTCGTCGGTGAGCAGTTCTTC,CASSTYRRTSGRLVGEQFF
TRBJ1-1,TRBV14,.,few,TGTGCCAGCAGCCAACAGGGTTACACTGAAGCTTTCTTT,CASSQQGYTEAFF
TRBJ2-3,TRBV4-2,.,.,TGTGCCAGCAGCCATGGAGAGATAGCTACCACAGATACGCAGTATTTT,CASSHGEIATTDTQYF
TRBJ2-7,TRBV11-3,.,once,TGTGCCAGCAGCTCCTCAGGGTTCCACGAGCAGTACTTC,CASSSSGFHEQYF
TRBJ2-2,TRBV19,.,few,TGTGCCAGTAGTGGACAATTCACCGGGGAGCTGTTTTTT,CASSGQFTGELFF
TRBJ2-3,TRBV27,TRBD2,.,TGTGCCAGCACCCTTATTGGAGCGGGGACAGATACGCAGTATTTT,CASTLIGAGTDTQYF
TRBJ1-1,TRBV7-9,.,.,TGTGCCAGCAGCTCGACGGACAGCACTGATGAAGCTTTCTTT,CASSSTDSTDEAFF
TRBJ2-6,TRBV28,.,.,TGTGCCAGCAGCACCGTGCGGGCCTCTGGGGCCAACGTCCTGACTTTC,CASSTVRASGANVLTF
TRBJ2-7,TRBV7-2,.,.,TGTGCCAGCAGCCTAGTGGCAGGGACGGACGAGCAGTACTTC,CASSLVAGTDEQYF
TRBJ2-2,TRBV14,.,few,TGTGCCAGCAGCCCTTCCGGGTTGCCGAACACCGGGGAGCTGTTTTTT,CASSPSGLPNTGELFF
TRBJ1-5,TRBV4-2,.,once,TGTGCCAGCAGCCAAGAAGGCTCCAGCAATCAGCCCCAGCATTTT,CASSQEGSSNQPQHF
TRBJ1-2,TRBV6-5,.,.,TGTGCCAGCAGTTACAACCATAGGGCAGATGGCTACACCTTC,CASSYNHRADGYTF
TRBJ1-2,TRBV6-6,.,.,TGTGCCAGCAGTTACTCGAACAAAATCTATGGCTACACCTTC,CASSYSNKIYGYTF
TRBJ2-3,TRBV27,TRBD2,.,TGTGCCAGCAGTCCTAGCGGGGGCACAGATACGCAGTATTTT,CASSPSGGTDTQYF
TRBJ2-4,TRBV5-6,.,few,TGTGCCAGCAGCTTGGGGGGGGCTGGAAACATTCAGTACTTC,CASSLGGAGNIQYF
TRBJ2-3,TRBV30,TRBD2,.,TGTGCCTGGAATAGCGGGAGCGCAGATACGCAGTATTTT,CAWNSGSADTQYF
TRBJ2-1,TRBV7-2,.,.,TGTGCCAGCAGCCGGGGGGCTAATGAGCAGTTCTTC,CASSRGANEQFF
TRBJ2-3,TRBV5-6,TRBD2,once,TGTGCCAGCAGCTTGTGGGGGGGACCCGTGACAGATACGCAGTATTTT,CASSLWGGPVTDTQYF
TRBJ2-3,TRBV5-1,TRBD2,.,TGCGCCAGCAGCTTGACAGGGAGCGGGAGGGGAACAGATACGCAGTATTTT,CASSLTGSGRGTDTQYF
TRBJ1-2,TRBV21-1,.,.,TGTGCCAGCAGCAACCTCCTCATAAAAGGCTACACCTTC,CASSNLLIKGYTF
TRBJ1-5,TRBV28,.,few,TGTGCCAGCAGTCCTTTAAGGATCAGAGTCAATCAGCCCCAGCATTTT,CASSPLRIRVNQPQHF
TRBJ1-6,TRBV7-8,.,.,TGTGCCAGCAGCTTAGCCCGGACAGCATATAATTCACCCCTCCACTTT,CASSLARTAYNSPLHF
TRBJ2-5,TRBV9,.,medium-sized,TGTGCCAGCAGCGTAGGTCCTAACCAAGAGACCCAGTACTTC,CASSVGPNQETQYF
TRBJ1-6,TRBV4-2,TRBD1,.,TGTGCCAGCAGCCAAGAGGGACAGCGAAATTCACCCCTCCACTTT,CASSQEGQRNSPLHF
TRBJ2-5,TRBV6-1,.,few,TGTGCCAGCAGTGAAGCGAGGGGGGCGACCCAGTACTTC,CASSEARGATQYF
TRBJ1-4,TRBV7-6,TRBD1,.,TGTGCCAGCAGCTTACGGACAGGGAGGCTGTTTTTT,CASSLRTGRLFF
TRBJ2-7,TRBV28,TRBD2,.,TGTGCCAGCAGGCACCCAGCGGGGATCTACGAGCAGTACTTC,CASRHPAGIYEQYF
TRBJ1-2,TRBV4-3,.,.,TGCGCCAGCAGCCCCACGGGGGTGGGGGGGCGCGGCTATGGCTACACCTTC,CASSPTGVGGRGYGYTF
TRBJ1-4,TRBV2,TRBD1,.,TGTGCCAGCAGTGAGGAGACAGGGGTGGCTGAAAAACTGTTTTTT,CASSEETGVAEKLFF
TRBJ2-1,TRBV19,.,.,TGTGCCAGTAGTATTGCCCTCTTGGTCTTAAGCTCCTACAATGAGCAGTTCTTC,CASSIALLVLSSYNEQFF
TRBJ2-5,TRBV11-3,.,.,TGTGCCAGCAGCTTAAGCTCAGGAATAGGGGAGTTGGAGACCCAGTACTTC,CASSLSSGIGELETQYF
TRBJ2-1,TRBV7-2,TRBD1,few,TGTGCCAGCAGCACCCGGATAGGGGGACAGGGGGGCAATGAGCAGTTCTTC,CASSTRIGGQGGNEQFF
TRBJ2-1,TRBV5-1,TRBD1,.,TGCGCCAGCAGCCTACTAGCTACAGGGGGACAGGGTGAGCAGTTCTTC,CASSLLATGGQGEQFF
TRBJ2-7,TRBV7-9,TRBD1,.,TGTGCCAGCGGACCTGACAGGGTCCCCTACGAGCAGTACTTC,CASGPDRVPYEQYF
TRBJ1-3,TRBV27,TRBD1,.,TGTGCCAGCAGTTCACAGGGGTTAGGGGGAAACACCATATATTTT,CASSSQGLGGNTIYF